The 7 T cell receptor beta chains given below trace back to one sample, sequenced in a study of OX40 agonist ivuxolimab in advanced cancers. Sequencing was performed with immunoSEQ multiplex PCR; in TCRdb, only in-frame clones are kept and a portion is missing. Of approximately 90,000 clones in the sample, over 75% were seen once. Sequencing was performed on CD4+ or CD8+ T cells sorted from blood, taken in a trial of the OX40 agonist ivuxolimab. The receptors come from an adult with an advanced solid tumor such as melanoma, head and neck, liver or kidney cancer.

The rearrangement links TRBV6-5 to TRBJ1-1; D possibly corresponds to TRBD1 (5 bases). Per the germline V gene, CDR1 is MNHEY and CDR2 is SVGAGI. The ends were cut back, 6 bases at V and 11 bases at J, with 19 bases in the middle. This CDR3 contains 13 residues. The CDR3 is CASRRDLAGGAFF. The DNA for the CDR3 is TGTGCCAGCAGGCGGGACCTGGCGGGTGGGGCTTTCTTT.

The genes are TRBV6-1 and TRBJ2-7; 7 bases fit TRBD1. V was clipped by 6 bases and J by 1 base; unmatched bases: 9. CDR1 is MNHNS, CDR2 SASEGT, per germline. CDR3 length equals 15 residues. This chain's CDR3 is CASRFDRALSYEQYF. The CDR3 DNA is TGTGCCAGCAGATTCGACAGGGCCCTATCCTACGAGCAGTACTTC.

The chain uses TRBV10-3 and TRBJ1-4, with 9 bases lining up with TRBD1. Germline-derived CDR1 and CDR2 are ENHRY and SYGVKD. CDR3 size: 12 residues. J lost 7 bases, V lost 8 bases, and 2 bases had no gene match. In DNA, the CDR3 is TGTGCCATCGGGACAGGGCTTGAAAAACTGTTTTTT. Protein product: CAIGTGLEKLFF.

The chain employs TRBV4-2 and TRBJ2-1, with D perhaps matching TRBD1 (5 bases). Trimming cost V 4 bases and J 10 bases, with 17 bases left between them. Per the germline V gene, CDR1 is LGHNA and CDR2 is YNFKEQ. CDR3 length equals 14 residues. The CDR3 DNA is TGTGCCAGCAGCCGCGACCACGTGGGGCGCGAGCAGTTCTTC. Amino acid sequence: CASSRDHVGREQFF.

In its sample, this clone was seen once. The chain joins TRBV5-4 to TRBJ2-7, with TRBD2 matching over 10 bases. The J call may be incorrect, as the DNA end agrees better with TRBJ2-1. Germline V lookup: CDR1 SGHNT, CDR2 YYREEE (reference sequence). The CDR3 has 16 residues. The CDR3 region has the DNA TGTGCCAGCAGCTGGGGACTAGCGACGCCTAACAATGAGCAGTTCTTC. This codes for CASSWGLATPNNEQFF.

The V call is TRBV9, the J call TRBJ1-5; D is undetermined. Germline assignment: CDR1 SGDLS and CDR2 YYNGEE. With 0 bases removed from V and 3 bases from J, the gap between germline ends came to 10 bases. This CDR3 is 15 amino acids long. The CDR3 DNA reads as TGTGCCAGCAGCGTAGGGCCTAACCTCAATCAGCCCCAGCATTTT. It specifies CASSVGPNLNQPQHF.

CDR3 loop: CASSYGQSGANVLTF. In DNA form, the CDR3 reads TGTGCCAGCAGCTACGGACAGTCTGGGGCCAACGTCCTGACTTTC. V usage is TRBV11-2 and J usage is TRBJ2-6, with a tentative D call TRBD1 (6 bases). Trimming removed 4 bases from V and 1 base from J, with 8 bases in between. Looked up from germline, CDR1 is SGHAT and CDR2 is FQNNGV. This CDR3 is built from 15 residues.